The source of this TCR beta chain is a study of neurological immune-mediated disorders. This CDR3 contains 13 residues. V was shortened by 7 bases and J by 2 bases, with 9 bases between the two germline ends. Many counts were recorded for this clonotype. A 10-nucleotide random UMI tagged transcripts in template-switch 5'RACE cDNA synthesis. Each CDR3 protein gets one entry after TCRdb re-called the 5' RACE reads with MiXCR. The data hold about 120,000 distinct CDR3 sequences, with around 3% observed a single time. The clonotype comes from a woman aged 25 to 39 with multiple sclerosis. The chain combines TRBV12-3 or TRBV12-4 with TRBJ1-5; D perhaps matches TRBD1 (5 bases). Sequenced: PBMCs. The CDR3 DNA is TGTGCCAGCATAAGGGACCGCAATCAGCCCCAGCATTTT. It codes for CASIRDRNQPQHF.